The rows below give T cell receptor beta chains drawn from one sample of a study of cytomegalovirus exposure and HLA in healthy donors. Repertoires were generated with immunoSEQ multiplex PCR, while TCRdb's copy carries only in-frame clones and drops some. The data contain 150,000 to 250,000 clones, 82% of them seen just once; the ten biggest clones take up 6% to 8%. The sample comprised PBMCs. The receptor set was obtained from a woman aged 50 to 60 in good health and CMV-seropositive. CDR3s include the opening cysteine and the closing phenylalanine or tryptophan. A D gene is named only where the DNA matches it firmly. Not every row has a clone size; where given, it reads once, few, many or a size class.

j_call: TRBJ2-1; cdr3_length: 13; d_call: NA; v_call: TRBV11-2; clone_size: NA; cdr3_aa: CASSGGGPNEQFF; cdr3_nt: TGTGCCAGCAGCGGCGGAGGACCCAATGAGCAGTTCTTC
j_call: TRBJ1-1; cdr3_length: 18; d_call: TRBD1; v_call: TRBV4-1; clone_size: few; cdr3_aa: CASSQPPGGEMLSTEAFF; cdr3_nt: TGCGCCAGCAGCCAACCTCCAGGGGGCGAAATGTTGAGCACTGAAGCTTTCTTT
j_call: TRBJ1-3; cdr3_length: 17; d_call: NA; v_call: TRBV5-1; clone_size: NA; cdr3_aa: CASSLGFEGFSGNTIYF; cdr3_nt: TGCGCCAGCAGCTTGGGGTTTGAGGGCTTCTCTGGAAACACCATATATTTT
j_call: TRBJ2-6; cdr3_length: 15; d_call: NA; v_call: TRBV2; clone_size: NA; cdr3_aa: CASTKQGTGANGLTF; cdr3_nt: TGTGCCAGCACCAAACAGGGGACTGGGGCCAACGGCCTGACTTTC
j_call: TRBJ1-2; cdr3_length: 14; d_call: NA; v_call: TRBV5-4; clone_size: NA; cdr3_aa: CASSFGGTPHGYTF; cdr3_nt: TGTGCCAGCAGCTTCGGGGGGACACCCCATGGCTACACCTTC
j_call: TRBJ2-5; cdr3_length: 15; d_call: TRBD1; v_call: TRBV18; clone_size: NA; cdr3_aa: CASSPGQGMQETQYF; cdr3_nt: TGTGCCAGCTCACCGGGACAGGGGATGCAAGAGACCCAGTACTTC
j_call: TRBJ2-3; cdr3_length: 17; d_call: TRBD1; v_call: TRBV4-1; clone_size: NA; cdr3_aa: CASSQDPGQGRGDTQYF; cdr3_nt: TGCGCCAGCAGCCAAGATCCCGGACAGGGAAGAGGAGATACGCAGTATTTT
j_call: TRBJ2-6; cdr3_length: 15; d_call: NA; v_call: TRBV5-1; clone_size: once; cdr3_aa: CASSLSEAGANVLTF; cdr3_nt: TGCGCCAGCAGCTTGAGCGAGGCGGGGGCCAACGTCCTGACTTTC
j_call: TRBJ2-1; cdr3_length: 15; d_call: NA; v_call: TRBV5-8; clone_size: NA; cdr3_aa: CASSSLGSSYNEQFF; cdr3_nt: TGTGCCAGCAGCTCACTAGGGAGCAGCTACAATGAGCAGTTCTTC
j_call: TRBJ2-7; cdr3_length: 12; d_call: NA; v_call: TRBV11-2; clone_size: NA; cdr3_aa: CASGGFSYEQYF; cdr3_nt: TGTGCCAGCGGAGGGTTCTCCTACGAGCAGTACTTC
j_call: TRBJ1-6; cdr3_length: 13; d_call: NA; v_call: TRBV5-4; clone_size: NA; cdr3_aa: CASSLEGNSPLHF; cdr3_nt: TGTGCCAGCAGCTTGGAGGGGAATTCACCCCTCCACTTT
j_call: TRBJ1-5; cdr3_length: 14; d_call: TRBD1; v_call: TRBV2; clone_size: NA; cdr3_aa: CATGQASRNQPQHF; cdr3_nt: TGTGCCACCGGACAGGCGTCTCGCAATCAGCCCCAGCATTTT
j_call: TRBJ2-1; cdr3_length: 15; d_call: TRBD2; v_call: TRBV7-3; clone_size: NA; cdr3_aa: CASSSRLAGANEQFF; cdr3_nt: TGTGCCAGCAGCTCCAGACTAGCGGGAGCCAATGAGCAGTTCTTC
j_call: TRBJ1-4; cdr3_length: 15; d_call: NA; v_call: TRBV27; clone_size: NA; cdr3_aa: CASSLRGGTLKKLFF; cdr3_nt: TGTGCCAGCAGTTTAAGGGGCGGAACCCTTAAAAAACTGTTTTTT
j_call: TRBJ2-3; cdr3_length: 14; d_call: NA; v_call: TRBV29-1; clone_size: few; cdr3_aa: CSVAGAPAADTQYF; cdr3_nt: TGCAGCGTCGCCGGTGCTCCCGCGGCAGATACGCAGTATTTT
j_call: TRBJ1-1; cdr3_length: 14; d_call: NA; v_call: TRBV5-4; clone_size: once; cdr3_aa: CASSVGTPWSEAFF; cdr3_nt: TGTGCCAGCAGCGTGGGGACTCCTTGGTCGGAAGCTTTCTTT
j_call: TRBJ2-3; cdr3_length: 14; d_call: TRBD1; v_call: TRBV19; clone_size: NA; cdr3_aa: CASSIWDRTDTQYF; cdr3_nt: TGTGCCAGTAGTATTTGGGACAGAACAGATACGCAGTATTTT
j_call: TRBJ1-2; cdr3_length: 13; d_call: NA; v_call: TRBV10-2; clone_size: NA; cdr3_aa: CASRDPTGVGGTF; cdr3_nt: TGCGCCAGCAGAGACCCGACAGGCGTCGGCGGCACCTTC